Listed here are 9 T cell receptor beta chains from one sample, sequenced in a study of blood T cell repertoires in COVID-19. Assay used: immunoSEQ multiplex PCR; TCRdb lists only in-frame clones, some missing. The sample lists about 110,000 clones, over 60% occurring once. Sequenced sample: peripheral blood. The receptors derive from an elderly man with COVID-19, enrolled during active disease.

This chain links TRBV28 with TRBJ1-2; TRBD1 is a possible D gene (5 bases). The V end lost 4 bases, the J end lost 10 bases, and 10 bases lay between the germline ends. There are 11 residues in the CDR3. The germline gives CDR1 MDHEN, CDR2 SYDVKM. CDR3 DNA: TGTGCCAGCAGTTCCACAGGAGTCTACACCTTC. Amino acids: CASSSTGVYTF.

The V call is TRBV7-3, the J call TRBJ2-5, with D possibly being TRBD2 (6 bases). This CDR3 is built from 15 residues. Germline CDR1 and CDR2: SGHTA and FQGTGA. Trimming removed 1 base from V and 2 bases from J, with 11 bases in between. The chain's CDR3 is CASSLMGLSQETQYF. The CDR3 coding sequence is TGTGCCAGCAGCTTAATGGGACTTTCTCAAGAGACCCAGTACTTC.

With regard to this clone: One junction end disagrees with the germline gene, perhaps due to a read error. Other nucleotide sequences in the sample specify the same CDR3. The genes are TRBV28 and TRBJ1-6; a weak D match, TRBD1 (5 bases). CDR3 length: 15 amino acids. Looked up from germline, CDR1 is MDHEN and CDR2 is SYDVKM. As DNA, the CDR3 is TGTGCCAGCAGCTCGGGGGTTGGGGCCAATTCACCTCTCCACTTT. Its translation is CASSSGVGANSPLHF.

The chain has TRBV5-1 and TRBJ1-2; 9 positions agree with TRBD1. Per germline, CDR1 SGHRS and CDR2 YFSETQ. V was clipped by 2 bases and J by 9 bases; unmatched bases: 8. This CDR3 comprises 14 residues. The CDR3: CASSLNGDRDRYTF. The CDR3 region has the DNA TGCGCCAGCAGCTTAAACGGGGACAGGGATCGCTACACCTTC.

The rearrangement joins TRBV18 to TRBJ1-3, with 7 bases matching TRBD1. The CDR3 runs 16 residues. The V gene's germline CDR1 is KGHSH and CDR2 LQKENI. Trimming removed 5 bases from V and 2 bases from J; junction bases left unmatched: 9. CDR3: CASSSAPQGTGNTIYF. The CDR3 DNA reads as TGTGCCAGCTCATCAGCGCCACAGGGGACTGGAAACACCATATATTTT.

The chain joins TRBV9 to TRBJ2-6; D unclear. Between the trimmed V and J ends, which lost 3 bases and 0 bases, there was a span of 4 bases. The CDR3 is 14 amino acids. Looked up from germline, CDR1 is SGDLS and CDR2 is YYNGEE. CDR3 loop: CASSDNSGANVLTF. The CDR3 DNA reads as TGTGCCAGCAGCGACAACTCTGGGGCCAACGTCCTGACTTTC.

The gene calls are TRBV9 and TRBJ1-2, with TRBD1 matching over 7 bases. V shed 4 bases and J 2 bases; nucleotides not matched to a gene: 5. CDR1 is SGDLS, CDR2 YYNGEE, per germline. The CDR3 is 14 amino acids. The CDR3 bases are TGTGCCAGCAGCCTTTCGACAGGGAACTATGGCTACACCTTC. It is translated as CASSLSTGNYGYTF.

The J gene is TRBJ2-6, the V gene TRBV18, with 7 positions matching TRBD1. There are 17 residues in the CDR3. The V gene's germline CDR1 is KGHSH and CDR2 LQKENI. V shed 7 bases and J 1 base; nucleotides not matched to a gene: 10. CDR3 in amino acids: CASFGAGGFSGANVLTF. For the CDR3, the DNA is TGTGCCAGCTTCGGCGCAGGGGGTTTTTCTGGGGCCAACGTCCTGACTTTC.

The chain has TRBV10-3 and TRBJ2-1; TRBD1 might be the D (5 bases). Trimming took 8 bases from V and 5 from J, leaving 10 bases between them. The CDR3 is 12 residues long. Germline V lookup: CDR1 ENHRY, CDR2 SYGVKD. The CDR3 loop reads CAIGAVDNEQFF. CDR3 coding DNA: TGTGCCATCGGGGCGGTGGACAATGAGCAGTTCTTC.